Listed below are T cell receptor beta chains from one sample, sequenced in a study of blood T cell repertoires in COVID-19. Profiling relied on immunoSEQ multiplex PCR, and the TCRdb table lists in-frame clones only, not all of them. The profile shows about 150,000 clones, under 85% of them singletons. What was sequenced was peripheral blood. The receptors here all came from a woman older than 75 with acute or convalescent COVID-19. CDR3s include the opening cysteine and the closing phenylalanine or tryptophan. The order of the fields is clone size, D gene, V gene, J gene, CDR3 DNA, CDR3 protein. A D gene is named only where the DNA matches it firmly. Size is stated for part of the rows, as once, few or many counts, or as a class when the clone is expanded.

clone size: NA
D gene: TRBD1
V gene: TRBV2
J gene: TRBJ1-5
CDR3 DNA: TGTGCCAGCATTCCGGGACAGGGGGATCAGCCCCAGCATTTT
CDR3 protein: CASIPGQGDQPQHF

clone size: NA
D gene: TRBD2
V gene: TRBV18
J gene: TRBJ2-1
CDR3 DNA: TGTGCCAGCTCGCCCGGGACTAGCGGACATAATGAGCAGTTCTTC
CDR3 protein: CASSPGTSGHNEQFF

clone size: few
D gene: NA
V gene: TRBV9
J gene: TRBJ1-2
CDR3 DNA: TGTGCCAGCAGCGTAGCTCCTTGGACAGTATTCTATGGCTACACCTTC
CDR3 protein: CASSVAPWTVFYGYTF

clone size: NA
D gene: NA
V gene: TRBV12-3/TRBV12-4
J gene: TRBJ2-7
CDR3 DNA: TGTGCCAGCAGTTTACGGTTCGAGCAGTACTTC
CDR3 protein: CASSLRFEQYF

clone size: NA
D gene: NA
V gene: TRBV18
J gene: TRBJ2-2
CDR3 DNA: TGTGCCAGCCGGGGGACGGCAGAGAACACCGGGGAGCTGTTTTTT
CDR3 protein: CASRGTAENTGELFF

clone size: NA
D gene: NA
V gene: TRBV4-1
J gene: TRBJ2-2
CDR3 DNA: TGCGCCAGCAGCCAAGAACTCACGGGAACAAACACCGGGGAGCTGTTTTTT
CDR3 protein: CASSQELTGTNTGELFF

clone size: once
D gene: NA
V gene: TRBV3-1/TRBV3-2
J gene: TRBJ2-1
CDR3 DNA: TGTGCCAGCAGCCAAGATAATTTAGTGCGTGAGCAGTTCTTC
CDR3 protein: CASSQDNLVREQFF

clone size: NA
D gene: NA
V gene: TRBV3-1/TRBV3-2
J gene: TRBJ1-5
CDR3 DNA: TGTGCCAGCAGCCAAGACGCCCAGGGGTTTCAGCCCCAGCATTTT
CDR3 protein: CASSQDAQGFQPQHF

clone size: few
D gene: NA
V gene: TRBV30
J gene: TRBJ2-1
CDR3 DNA: TGTGCCTGGAGTGTACCAGGGGTGAGTTTGTTCTTC
CDR3 protein: CAWSVPGVSLFF

clone size: NA
D gene: NA
V gene: TRBV7-2
J gene: TRBJ2-4
CDR3 DNA: TGTGCCAGCAGCCAGGGGGGAACCAAAAACATTCAGTACTTC
CDR3 protein: CASSQGGTKNIQYF

clone size: few
D gene: NA
V gene: TRBV3-1/TRBV3-2
J gene: TRBJ2-1
CDR3 DNA: TGTGCCAGCAGCCAAGGTCCCTCTTTGGCGTTCTTC
CDR3 protein: CASSQGPSLAFF

clone size: NA
D gene: TRBD1
V gene: TRBV5-6
J gene: TRBJ1-1
CDR3 DNA: TGTGCCAGCAGCCCGGACAGGGGGACTGAAGCTTTCTTT
CDR3 protein: CASSPDRGTEAFF

clone size: NA
D gene: NA
V gene: TRBV28
J gene: TRBJ2-7
CDR3 DNA: TGTGCCAGCTTGCCAGGGGAGGGGACCTACGAGCAGTACTTC
CDR3 protein: CASLPGEGTYEQYF

clone size: NA
D gene: TRBD1
V gene: TRBV10-1
J gene: TRBJ2-5
CDR3 DNA: TGCGCCAGCAGTGAGTCCAGCGGACAGGGGGTCCGGGAGACCCAGTACTTC
CDR3 protein: CASSESSGQGVRETQYF

clone size: NA
D gene: TRBD1
V gene: TRBV6-5
J gene: TRBJ1-2
CDR3 DNA: TGTGCCAGCAGTTACGACAGGGCCCATGGCTACACCTTC
CDR3 protein: CASSYDRAHGYTF

clone size: NA
D gene: TRBD1
V gene: TRBV6-1
J gene: TRBJ1-2
CDR3 DNA: TGTGCCAGCAGCGCGGACAGGGCTCGGGATGGCTACACCTTC
CDR3 protein: CASSADRARDGYTF

clone size: NA
D gene: NA
V gene: TRBV7-8
J gene: TRBJ1-4
CDR3 DNA: TGTGCCAGCAGCAGGCAGGGGCCGATTCTGGAAAAACTGTTTTTT
CDR3 protein: CASSRQGPILEKLFF

clone size: NA
D gene: NA
V gene: TRBV6-5
J gene: TRBJ2-3
CDR3 DNA: TGTGCCAGCAGAAGTCTATCCCGGGGCACAGATACGCAGTATTTT
CDR3 protein: CASRSLSRGTDTQYF

clone size: few
D gene: TRBD2
V gene: TRBV7-3
J gene: TRBJ2-7
CDR3 DNA: TGTGCCAGCAGCTTGAGCGGGGGGCAGTGGGACGAGCAGTACTTC
CDR3 protein: CASSLSGGQWDEQYF

clone size: NA
D gene: NA
V gene: TRBV10-3
J gene: TRBJ1-1
CDR3 DNA: TGTGCCATCAAAGACCCAGGCTGGGACACTGAAGCTTTCTTT
CDR3 protein: CAIKDPGWDTEAFF

clone size: NA
D gene: NA
V gene: TRBV18
J gene: TRBJ1-2
CDR3 DNA: TGTGCCAGCTCACCAGGTGACGGGGATGGCTACACCTTC
CDR3 protein: CASSPGDGDGYTF

clone size: NA
D gene: NA
V gene: TRBV5-8
J gene: TRBJ1-2
CDR3 DNA: TGTGCCAGCAGCTTGGGACATAACTATGGCTACACCTTC
CDR3 protein: CASSLGHNYGYTF

clone size: NA
D gene: NA
V gene: TRBV9
J gene: TRBJ1-2
CDR3 DNA: TGTGCCAGCAGCGTACTTTTCGGGGGGCGCCTGGATGGCTACACCTTC
CDR3 protein: CASSVLFGGRLDGYTF

clone size: NA
D gene: NA
V gene: TRBV9
J gene: TRBJ1-2
CDR3 DNA: TGTGCCAGCAGCGCGACAGCTCAATCGCGTGGCTACACCTTC
CDR3 protein: CASSATAQSRGYTF

clone size: NA
D gene: TRBD1
V gene: TRBV10-1
J gene: TRBJ2-3
CDR3 DNA: TGCGCCAGCAGTGAGCGGACAGGGGCAGGCACAGATACGCAGTATTTT
CDR3 protein: CASSERTGAGTDTQYF

clone size: few
D gene: TRBD1
V gene: TRBV27
J gene: TRBJ1-2
CDR3 DNA: TGTGCCAGCAGTTTCCGTATCGGGACAGGGGGCGTCTACACCTTC
CDR3 protein: CASSFRIGTGGVYTF

clone size: NA
D gene: NA
V gene: TRBV7-2
J gene: TRBJ1-1
CDR3 DNA: TGTGCCAGCAGCTTAGTGGAGCAGACTGAAGCTTTCTTT
CDR3 protein: CASSLVEQTEAFF

clone size: NA
D gene: TRBD1
V gene: TRBV25-1
J gene: TRBJ2-2
CDR3 DNA: TGTGCCAGCAGTCGGACAGGGTCGAACACCGGGGAGCTGTTTTTT
CDR3 protein: CASSRTGSNTGELFF

clone size: NA
D gene: NA
V gene: TRBV19
J gene: TRBJ2-2
CDR3 DNA: TGTGCCAGTAGCCCCCGGGGAAGGGCGAACACCGGGGAGCTGTTTTTT
CDR3 protein: CASSPRGRANTGELFF

clone size: NA
D gene: NA
V gene: TRBV5-1
J gene: TRBJ1-4
CDR3 DNA: TGCGCCAGCAGCTTGGTTGTCAGAGGAGCAACTAATGAAAAACTGTTTTTT
CDR3 protein: CASSLVVRGATNEKLFF

clone size: NA
D gene: TRBD1
V gene: TRBV15
J gene: TRBJ2-6
CDR3 DNA: TGTGCCACCAGCGCAGGGGGCGGTGGGGCCAACGTCCTGACTTTC
CDR3 protein: CATSAGGGGANVLTF

clone size: NA
D gene: TRBD1
V gene: TRBV18
J gene: TRBJ2-7
CDR3 DNA: TGTGCCAGCTCACTAGGTCCCGGGACAGGGTACGAGCAGTACTTC
CDR3 protein: CASSLGPGTGYEQYF

clone size: NA
D gene: TRBD1
V gene: TRBV27
J gene: TRBJ1-1
CDR3 DNA: TGTGCCAGCAGTAGTATGTCGAAAGGACAGGGGGCCACTGAAGCTTTCTTT
CDR3 protein: CASSSMSKGQGATEAFF

clone size: NA
D gene: NA
V gene: TRBV19
J gene: TRBJ1-1
CDR3 DNA: TGTGCCAGTAGTCTACGGACTGAGGGGAGCGGGACTGAAGCTTTCTTT
CDR3 protein: CASSLRTEGSGTEAFF

clone size: NA
D gene: NA
V gene: TRBV4-1
J gene: TRBJ1-1
CDR3 DNA: TGCGCCAGCAGCCAAAACAGGGATGGTAACACTGAAGCTTTCTTT
CDR3 protein: CASSQNRDGNTEAFF

clone size: NA
D gene: TRBD1
V gene: TRBV28
J gene: TRBJ2-7
CDR3 DNA: TGTGCCAGCAGTCTCGGGACAGGGAAGACCTACGAGCAGTACTTC
CDR3 protein: CASSLGTGKTYEQYF

clone size: NA
D gene: NA
V gene: TRBV21-1
J gene: TRBJ2-5
CDR3 DNA: TGTGCCAGCAGCAAAGGCACTAGCGCAAAGACCCAGTACTTC
CDR3 protein: CASSKGTSAKTQYF